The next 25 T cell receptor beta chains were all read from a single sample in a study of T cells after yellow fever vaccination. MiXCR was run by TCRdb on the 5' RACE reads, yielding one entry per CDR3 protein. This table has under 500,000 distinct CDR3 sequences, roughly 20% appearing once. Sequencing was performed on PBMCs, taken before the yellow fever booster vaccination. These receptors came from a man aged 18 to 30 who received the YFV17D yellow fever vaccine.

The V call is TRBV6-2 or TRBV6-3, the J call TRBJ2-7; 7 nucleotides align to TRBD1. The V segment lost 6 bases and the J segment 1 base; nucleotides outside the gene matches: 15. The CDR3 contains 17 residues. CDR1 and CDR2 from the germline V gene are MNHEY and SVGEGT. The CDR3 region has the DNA TGTGCCAGCAGCTTAATTAAGGCCGGGACAGCGTCCTACGAGCAGTACTTC. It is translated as CASSLIKAGTASYEQYF.

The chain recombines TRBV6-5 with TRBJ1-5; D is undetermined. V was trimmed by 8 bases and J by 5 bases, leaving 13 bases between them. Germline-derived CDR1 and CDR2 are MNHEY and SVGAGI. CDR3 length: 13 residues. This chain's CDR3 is CASAQFGDQPQHF. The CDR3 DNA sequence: TGTGCCAGCGCTCAGTTCGGAGATCAGCCCCAGCATTTT.

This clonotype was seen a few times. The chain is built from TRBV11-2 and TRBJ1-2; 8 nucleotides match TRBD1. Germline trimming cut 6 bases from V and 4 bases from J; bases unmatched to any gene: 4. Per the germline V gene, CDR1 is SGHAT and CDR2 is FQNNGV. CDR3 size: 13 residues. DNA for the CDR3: TGTGCCAGCAGAGGGACAGGAGTCTATGGCTACACCTTC. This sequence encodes CASRGTGVYGYTF.

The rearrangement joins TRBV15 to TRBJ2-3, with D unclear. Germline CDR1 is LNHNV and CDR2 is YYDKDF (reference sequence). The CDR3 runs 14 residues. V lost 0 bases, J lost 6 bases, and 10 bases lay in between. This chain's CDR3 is CATSRDWSSDTQYF. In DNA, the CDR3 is TGTGCCACCAGCAGAGATTGGTCCTCCGATACGCAGTATTTT.

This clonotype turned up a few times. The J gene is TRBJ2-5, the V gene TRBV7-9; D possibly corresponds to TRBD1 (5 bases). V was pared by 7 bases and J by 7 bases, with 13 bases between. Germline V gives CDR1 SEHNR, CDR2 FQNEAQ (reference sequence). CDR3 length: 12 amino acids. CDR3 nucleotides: TGTGCCAGCAACCCAGGGTCCGGGACCCAGTACTTC. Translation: CASNPGSGTQYF.

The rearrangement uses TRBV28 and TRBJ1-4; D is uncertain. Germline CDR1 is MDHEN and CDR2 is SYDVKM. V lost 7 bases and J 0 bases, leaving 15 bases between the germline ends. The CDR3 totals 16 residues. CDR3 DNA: TGTGCCAGCACCACCGAAACGGGTGCAACTAATGAAAAACTGTTTTTT. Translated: CASTTETGATNEKLFF. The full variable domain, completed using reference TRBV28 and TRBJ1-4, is DVKVTQSSRYLVKRTGEKVFLECVQDMDHENMFWYRQDPGLGLRLIYFSYDVKMKEKGDIPEGYSVSREKKERFSLILESASTNQTSMYLCASTTETGATNEKLFFGSGTQLSVL.

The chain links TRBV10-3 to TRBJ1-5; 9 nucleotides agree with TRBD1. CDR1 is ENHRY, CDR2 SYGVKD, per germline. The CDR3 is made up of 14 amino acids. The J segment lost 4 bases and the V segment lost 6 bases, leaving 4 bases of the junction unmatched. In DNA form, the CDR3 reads TGTGCCATCAGCCCGGGACAGGGTAATCAGCCCCAGCATTTT. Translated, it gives CAISPGQGNQPQHF.

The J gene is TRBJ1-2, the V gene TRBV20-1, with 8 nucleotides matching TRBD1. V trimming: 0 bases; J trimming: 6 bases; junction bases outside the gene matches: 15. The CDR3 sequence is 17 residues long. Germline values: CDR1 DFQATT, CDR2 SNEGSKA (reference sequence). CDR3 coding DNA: TGCAGTGCTAGAGACACCCCAGGGGGCGCGTTAGAGGATGGCTACACCTTC. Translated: CSARDTPGGALEDGYTF.

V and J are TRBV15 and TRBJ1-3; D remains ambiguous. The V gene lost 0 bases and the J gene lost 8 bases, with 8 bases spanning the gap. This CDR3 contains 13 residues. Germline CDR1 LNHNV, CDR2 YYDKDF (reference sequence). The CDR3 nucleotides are TGTGCCACCAGCAGAGATCAGTCGGACACCATATATTTT. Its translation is CATSRDQSDTIYF. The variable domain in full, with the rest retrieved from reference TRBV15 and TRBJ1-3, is DAMVIQNPRYQVTQFGKPVTLSCSQTLNHNVMYWYQQKSSQAPKLLFHYYDKDFNNEADTPDNFQSRRPNTSFCFLDIRSPGLGDTAMYLCATSRDQSDTIYFGEGSWLTVV.

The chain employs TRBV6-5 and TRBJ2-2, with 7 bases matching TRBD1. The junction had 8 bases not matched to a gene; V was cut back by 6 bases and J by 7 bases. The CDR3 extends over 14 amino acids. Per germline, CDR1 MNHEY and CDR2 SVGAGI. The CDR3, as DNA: TGTGCCAGCAGCTCATACCCAGGGGGCGGGGAGCTGTTTTTT. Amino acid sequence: CASSSYPGGGELFF.

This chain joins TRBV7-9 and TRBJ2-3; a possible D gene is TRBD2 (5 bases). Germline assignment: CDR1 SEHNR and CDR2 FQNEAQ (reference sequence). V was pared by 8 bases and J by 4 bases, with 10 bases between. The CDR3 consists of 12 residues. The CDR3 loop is CASSEESDTQYF. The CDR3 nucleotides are TGTGCCAGCTCGGAGGAATCAGATACGCAGTATTTT.

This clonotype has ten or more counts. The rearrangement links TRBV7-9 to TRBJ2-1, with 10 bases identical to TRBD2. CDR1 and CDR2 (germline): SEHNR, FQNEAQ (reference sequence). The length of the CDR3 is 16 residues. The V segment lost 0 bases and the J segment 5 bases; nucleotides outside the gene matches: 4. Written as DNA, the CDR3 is TGTGCCAGCAGCTTAGCCCTAGCGGGGGAGCACAATGAGCAGTTCTTC. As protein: CASSLALAGEHNEQFF.

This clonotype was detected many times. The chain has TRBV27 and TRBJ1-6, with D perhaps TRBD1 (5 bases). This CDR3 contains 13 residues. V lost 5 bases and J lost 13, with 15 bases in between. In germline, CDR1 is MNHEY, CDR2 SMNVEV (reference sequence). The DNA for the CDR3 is TGTGCCAGCAGTCAGGGTGGGGTTACGCCCCTCCACTTT. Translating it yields CASSQGGVTPLHF.

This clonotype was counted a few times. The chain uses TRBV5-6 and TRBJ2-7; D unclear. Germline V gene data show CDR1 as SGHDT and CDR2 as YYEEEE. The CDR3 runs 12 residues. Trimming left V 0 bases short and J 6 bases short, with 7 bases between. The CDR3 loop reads CASSLEGSEQYV. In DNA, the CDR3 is TGTGCCAGCAGCTTGGAAGGGTCCGAGCAGTACGTC.

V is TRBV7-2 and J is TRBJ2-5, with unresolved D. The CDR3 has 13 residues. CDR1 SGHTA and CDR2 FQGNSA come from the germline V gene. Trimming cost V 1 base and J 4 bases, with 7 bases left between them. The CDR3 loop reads CASSLGNIETQYF. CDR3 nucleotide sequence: TGTGCCAGCAGCTTAGGAAACATAGAGACCCAGTACTTC. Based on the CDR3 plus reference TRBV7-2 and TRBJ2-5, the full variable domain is GAGVSQSPSNKVTEKGKDVELRCDPISGHTALYWYRQSLGQGLEFLIYFQGNSAPDKSGLPSDRFSAERTGGSVSTLTIQRTQQEDSAVYLCASSLGNIETQYFGPGTRLLVL.

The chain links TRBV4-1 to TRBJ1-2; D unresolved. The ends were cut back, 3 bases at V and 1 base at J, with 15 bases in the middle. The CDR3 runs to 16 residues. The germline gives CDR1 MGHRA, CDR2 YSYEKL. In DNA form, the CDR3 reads TGCGCCAGCAGCCAGCCCGGGCTCAACCTTAACTATGGCTACACCTTC. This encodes CASSQPGLNLNYGYTF.

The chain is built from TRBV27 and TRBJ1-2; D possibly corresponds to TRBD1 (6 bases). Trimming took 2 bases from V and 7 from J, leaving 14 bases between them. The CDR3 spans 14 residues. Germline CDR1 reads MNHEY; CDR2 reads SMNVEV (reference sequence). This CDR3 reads CASSLGGRGFGYTF. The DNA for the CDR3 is TGTGCCAGCAGTTTAGGCGGCAGGGGTTTTGGCTACACCTTC.

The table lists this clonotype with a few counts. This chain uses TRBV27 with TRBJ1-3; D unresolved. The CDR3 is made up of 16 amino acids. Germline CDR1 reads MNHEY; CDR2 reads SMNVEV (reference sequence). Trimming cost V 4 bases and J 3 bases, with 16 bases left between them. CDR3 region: CASSSTGRTVGNTIYF. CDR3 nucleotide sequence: TGTGCCAGCAGTTCCACCGGGAGGACGGTTGGAAACACCATATATTTT.

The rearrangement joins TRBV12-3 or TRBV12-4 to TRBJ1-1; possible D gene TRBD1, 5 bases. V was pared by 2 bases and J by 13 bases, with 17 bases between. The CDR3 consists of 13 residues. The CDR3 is CASSLLIRVPDFF. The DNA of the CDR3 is TGTGCCAGCAGTTTACTTATCAGGGTACCGGATTTCTTT.

In DNA, the CDR3 is TGTGCCAGCAGCTGGGACGCGAGGGGTGGCTACACCTTC. Its translation is CASSWDARGGYTF. The V call is TRBV7-9, the J call TRBJ1-2, with a tentative D call TRBD1 (5 bases). The CDR3 sequence is 13 residues long. Trimming removed 4 bases at V and 7 bases at J, with 13 bases between. Germline V gene sequence: CDR1 SEHNR, CDR2 FQNEAQ (reference sequence).

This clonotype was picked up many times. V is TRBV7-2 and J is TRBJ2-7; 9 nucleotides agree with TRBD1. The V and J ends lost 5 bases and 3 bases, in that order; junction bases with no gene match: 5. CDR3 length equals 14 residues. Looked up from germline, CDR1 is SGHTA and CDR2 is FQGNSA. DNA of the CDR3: TGTGCCAGCAGCCCCGGGACAGGGTTCTACGAGCAGTACTTC. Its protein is CASSPGTGFYEQYF.

The CDR3 loop is CSGVWGTEAFF. In DNA form, the CDR3 reads TGCAGTGGGGTGTGGGGGACTGAAGCTTTCTTT. This chain links TRBV20-1 with TRBJ1-1, with D possibly matching TRBD1 (5 bases). In germline, CDR1 is DFQATT, CDR2 SNEGSKA (reference sequence). This CDR3 is built from 11 residues. V was cut by 7 bases and J by 5 bases, with 11 bases left in between.

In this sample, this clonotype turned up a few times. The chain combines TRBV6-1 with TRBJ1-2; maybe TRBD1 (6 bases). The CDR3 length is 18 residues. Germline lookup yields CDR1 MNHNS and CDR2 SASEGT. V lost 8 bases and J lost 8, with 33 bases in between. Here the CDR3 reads CASHIQQGAGAGRKGYTF. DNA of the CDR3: TGTGCCAGCCACATCCAGCAAGGGGCAGGGGCCGGTCGGAAAGGCTACACCTTC.

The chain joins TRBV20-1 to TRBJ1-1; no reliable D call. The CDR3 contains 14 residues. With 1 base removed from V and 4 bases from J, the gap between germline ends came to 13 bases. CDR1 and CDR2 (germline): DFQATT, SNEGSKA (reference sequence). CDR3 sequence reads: CSARAPTGSTEAFF. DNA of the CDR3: TGCAGTGCTAGAGCTCCGACCGGGTCCACTGAAGCTTTCTTT.

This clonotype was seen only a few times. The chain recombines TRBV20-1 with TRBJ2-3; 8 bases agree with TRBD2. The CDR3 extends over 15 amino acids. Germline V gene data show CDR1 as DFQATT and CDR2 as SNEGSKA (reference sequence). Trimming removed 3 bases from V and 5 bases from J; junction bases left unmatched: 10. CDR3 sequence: CSARVRGGLVDTQYF. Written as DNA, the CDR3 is TGCAGTGCTAGGGTACGGGGGGGCCTTGTAGATACGCAGTATTTT.